One and the same sample provided the 19 T cell receptor beta chains below, sequenced in a study of OX40 agonist ivuxolimab in advanced cancers. Some clones are missing from TCRdb's copy, which holds only in-frame ones; the method was immunoSEQ multiplex PCR. Among about 83,000 clones listed, around 90% were seen once. Sequenced material: CD4+ or CD8+ T cells sorted from blood, taken in a trial of the OX40 agonist ivuxolimab. These receptors came from an adult with an advanced solid tumor such as melanoma, head and neck, liver or kidney cancer.

The chain recombines TRBV7-9 with TRBJ2-1, with 13 bases matching TRBD2. V dropped 5 bases and J dropped 8; count of bases not matched to a gene: 9. Germline values: CDR1 SEHNR, CDR2 FQNEAQ (reference sequence). The CDR3 spans 16 residues. This CDR3 reads CASSLHGTSGIDEQFF. The CDR3 nucleotides are TGTGCCAGCAGCCTACACGGGACTAGCGGGATTGATGAGCAGTTCTTC.

The V call is TRBV19, the J call TRBJ1-1; D possibly corresponds to TRBD1 (5 bases). The CDR3 loop spans 18 amino acids. Trimming shortened V by 3 bases and J by 2 bases, and 22 bases separated the two germline ends. In germline, CDR1 is LNHDA, CDR2 SQIVND (reference sequence). CDR3 in amino acids: CASSMGYASRGRNTEAFF. The CDR3, as DNA: TGTGCCAGTAGTATGGGCTACGCGAGTAGGGGCAGAAACACTGAAGCTTTCTTT.

In this sample, this clone turned up once. This chain links TRBV4-1 with TRBJ2-7, with TRBD2 identical over 9 bases. After removal of 0 bases from V and 1 base from J, the junction contained 1 base not matched to a gene. The CDR3 is 15 residues long. Germline V lookup: CDR1 MGHRA, CDR2 YSYEKL. Here the CDR3 reads CASSQELAGSYEQYF. The CDR3 DNA reads TGCGCCAGCAGCCAAGAGCTAGCGGGATCCTACGAGCAGTACTTC.

CDR3: CASSARQSYNSPLHF. The CDR3 region has the DNA TGTGCCAGTTCTGCGAGGCAGTCCTATAATTCACCCCTCCACTTT. This sequence joins TRBV19 and TRBJ1-6; no firm D call. The CDR3 sequence is 15 residues long. The V gene lost 8 bases and the J gene lost 1 base, with 12 bases spanning the gap. Germline V gene lookup returns CDR1 LNHDA and CDR2 SQIVND (reference sequence). Supplemented by reference TRBV19 and TRBJ1-6, the full variable domain reads DGGITQSPKYLFRKEGQNVTLSCEQNLNHDAMYWYRQDPGQGLRLIYYSQIVNDFQKGDIAEGYSVSREKKESFPLTVTSAQKNPTAFYLCASSARQSYNSPLHFGNGTRLTVT.

The chain is built from TRBV5-1 and TRBJ2-5; no clear D gene. Looked up from germline, CDR1 is SGHRS and CDR2 is YFSETQ. The length of the CDR3 is 11 residues. The germline V and J ends were trimmed by 0 bases and 4 bases, with 1 base remaining between them. In DNA form, the CDR3 reads TGCGCCAGCAGCTTGGCAGAGACCCAGTACTTC. Protein product: CASSLAETQYF. Full variable domain (remainder filled in from reference TRBV5-1 and TRBJ2-5): KAGVTQTPRYLIKTRGQQVTLSCSPISGHRSVSWYQQTPGQGLQFLFEYFSETQRNKGNFPGRFSGRQFSNSRSEMNVSTLELGDSALYLCASSLAETQYFGPGTRLLVL.

This chain links TRBV18 with TRBJ2-7; D gene uncertain. This CDR3 has 13 amino acids. In germline, CDR1 is KGHSH, CDR2 LQKENI. V lost 6 bases and J lost 2, with 11 bases in between. The CDR3 sequence: CASSPGGTYEQYF. The CDR3 DNA sequence: TGTGCCAGCTCGCCGGGCGGAACCTACGAGCAGTACTTC. The entire variable domain, with the rest obtained from reference TRBV18 and TRBJ2-7, is as follows: NAGVMQNPRHLVRRRGQEARLRCSPMKGHSHVYWYRQLPEEGLKFMVYLQKENIIDESGMPKERFSAEFPKEGPSILRIQQVVRGDSAAYFCASSPGGTYEQYFGPGTRLTVT.

This chain joins TRBV28 and TRBJ1-2; the D gene is possibly TRBD1 (5 bases). Between the trimmed V and J ends, which lost 2 bases and 8 bases, there was a span of 24 bases. Germline V gives CDR1 MDHEN, CDR2 SYDVKM. The CDR3 loop spans 17 amino acids. The CDR3, as DNA: TGTGCCAGCAGTTTAGCCGTTGGGGGTGCGGGGATCGAGGGCTACACCTTC. Protein: CASSLAVGGAGIEGYTF.

This clone was detected once. This chain connects TRBV7-9 to TRBJ2-1; no definite D call. From germline, CDR1 is SEHNR and CDR2 FQNEAQ (reference sequence). CDR3 length: 14 residues. Trimming removed 0 bases at V and 9 bases at J, with 12 bases between. CDR3 protein: CASSLALRLGEQFF. The CDR3 DNA is TGTGCCAGCAGCTTAGCGCTACGGCTAGGTGAGCAGTTCTTC.

The count of this clone is one. This rearrangement joins TRBV6-1 to TRBJ1-4, with a possible D match to TRBD1 (5 bases). Looked up from germline, CDR1 is MNHNS and CDR2 is SASEGT. With 1 base removed from V and 4 bases from J, the gap between germline ends came to 34 bases. The CDR3 totals 23 residues. The CDR3 here is CASSEDPLAGRVYYLGVNEKLFF. CDR3 coding DNA: TGTGCCAGCAGTGAAGATCCCCTAGCCGGCAGGGTATACTACCTGGGGGTTAATGAAAAACTGTTTTTT.

J is TRBJ1-2 and V is TRBV15; TRBD1 might be the D (6 bases). Trimming removed 0 bases at V and 4 bases at J, with 15 bases between. The CDR3 runs 16 residues. The germline V gene has CDR1 LNHNV and CDR2 YYDKDF (reference sequence). The CDR3: CATSRDRTLTGYGYTF. In DNA form, the CDR3 reads TGTGCCACCAGCAGAGATCGGACTCTGACAGGCTATGGCTACACCTTC.

The V and J genes are TRBV5-1 and TRBJ1-3; D not certain. Trimming shortened V by 1 base and J by 0 bases, and 5 bases separated the two germline ends. CDR3 size: 14 residues. Germline lookup yields CDR1 SGHRS and CDR2 YFSETQ. In DNA form, the CDR3 reads TGCGCCAGCAGCTTGAGCGGCTCTGGAAACACCATATATTTT. Translating it yields CASSLSGSGNTIYF.

The chain has TRBV7-6 and TRBJ2-7; D gene unclear. Trimming shortened V by 5 bases and J by 4 bases, and 15 bases separated the two germline ends. From germline, CDR1 is SGHVS and CDR2 FNYEAQ. The CDR3 totals 14 residues. Written as DNA, the CDR3 is TGTGCCAGCAGCCCCTACGGTATTGAGTACGAGCAGTACTTC. Encoded protein: CASSPYGIEYEQYF. Combining the CDR3 with reference TRBV7-6 and TRBJ2-7 gives the whole variable domain GAGVSQSPRYKVTKRGQDVALRCDPISGHVSLYWYRQALGQGPEFLTYFNYEAQQDKSGLPNDRFSAERPEGSISTLTIQRTEQRDSAMYRCASSPYGIEYEQYFGPGTRLTVT.

The chain joins TRBV6-5 to TRBJ2-5, with a tentative D call TRBD2 (6 bases). Trimming removed 6 bases at V and 4 bases at J, with 9 bases between. Germline V CDR1 and CDR2: MNHEY, SVGAGI. The CDR3 totals 12 residues. In DNA, the CDR3 is TGTGCCAGCAGGGGGGGTGGAGAGACCCAGTACTTC. It encodes CASRGGGETQYF.

This clone was detected a few times. This sequence joins TRBV28 and TRBJ1-1; D is ambiguous. Germline-derived CDR1 and CDR2 are MDHEN and SYDVKM. There are 13 residues in the CDR3. V was clipped by 4 bases and J by 8 bases, with 14 bases between them. The CDR3 region is CASSSSPRAEAFF. The CDR3 DNA is TGTGCCAGCAGTTCTTCTCCCCGGGCAGAAGCTTTCTTT.

The chain joins TRBV5-1 to TRBJ2-1; tentatively, D is TRBD2 (7 bases). The V end lost 5 bases, the J end lost 7 bases, and 13 bases lay between the germline ends. The germline CDR1 and CDR2 sequences are SGHRS and YFSETQ. This CDR3 has 13 amino acids. This CDR3 is CASSPGEGNEQFF. The CDR3 nucleotides are TGCGCCAGCAGTCCAGGGGAGGGAAATGAGCAGTTCTTC. Full variable domain (missing parts from reference TRBV5-1 and TRBJ2-1): KAGVTQTPRYLIKTRGQQVTLSCSPISGHRSVSWYQQTPGQGLQFLFEYFSETQRNKGNFPGRFSGRQFSNSRSEMNVSTLELGDSALYLCASSPGEGNEQFFGPGTRLTVL.

As regards this clone: This same CDR3 is encoded by further DNA sequences in the sample. The genes are TRBV11-3 and TRBJ2-5; D gene uncertain. The CDR3 is 11 residues long. With 2 bases removed from V and 4 bases from J, the gap between germline ends came to 2 bases. The germline V gene encodes CDR1 SGHNT and CDR2 YENEEA. DNA for the CDR3: TGTGCCAGCAGCTTAAGAGAGACCCAGTACTTC. Residues: CASSLRETQYF.

In its sample, this clone was seen a few times. The rearrangement links TRBV4-1 to TRBJ1-1; D remains ambiguous. CDR1 and CDR2 (germline): MGHRA, YSYEKL. With 4 bases removed from V and 1 base from J, the gap between germline ends came to 16 bases. CDR3 length: 16 residues. This chain's CDR3 is CASSRLLLNWNTEAFF. The CDR3 DNA sequence: TGCGCCAGCAGCCGTCTACTCCTAAATTGGAACACTGAAGCTTTCTTT.

V usage is TRBV7-9 and J usage is TRBJ2-5; 7 bases align to TRBD2. CDR3 length: 16 amino acids. Trimming cost V 5 bases and J 4 bases; bases outside gene matches: 13. The V gene's germline CDR1 is SEHNR and CDR2 FQNEAQ (reference sequence). CDR3 amino acids: CASSTSGRGRVETQYF. CDR3 nucleotide sequence: TGTGCCAGCAGCACCTCTGGGAGGGGTAGGGTAGAGACCCAGTACTTC.

V gene TRBV6-1 combines with J gene TRBJ2-5; D is perhaps TRBD2 (6 bases). CDR1 and CDR2 (germline): MNHNS, SASEGT. There are 13 residues in the CDR3. Trimming took off 4 bases at V and 1 base at J, with 7 bases between the two ends. The CDR3 DNA follows: TGTGCCAGCAGTGGGACTACCCAAGAGACCCAGTACTTC. This gives the protein CASSGTTQETQYF.